The sequence of this T cell receptor beta chain was determined in a study of blood T cell repertoires in COVID-19. Study details: Nucleic acid was either cDNA or gDNA, and it came from T cells, B-cell-depleted T cells, or PBMCs.

Data came from immunoSEQ multiplex PCR; TCRdb stores just in-frame clones and leaves some out. The sample lists 250,000 to 300,000 clones; around 80% were seen once. Details on this clone: A junction end diverges from the germline sequence, so it may reflect a read error.

The CDR3 runs 17 residues. Looked up from germline, CDR1 is SGHRS and CDR2 is YFSETQ. The sample taken for sequencing was PBMCs or T cells enriched from blood (not recorded which). This chain connects TRBV5-1 to TRBJ2-2; 11 bases map to TRBD2. The source of this sequence is a man younger than 40 with acute COVID-19. The CDR3 reads CASSLGLADPMTGELFF. The CDR3 nucleotides read TGTGCCAGCAGCTTGGGACTAGCGGACCCCATGACCGGGGAGCTGTTTTTT.